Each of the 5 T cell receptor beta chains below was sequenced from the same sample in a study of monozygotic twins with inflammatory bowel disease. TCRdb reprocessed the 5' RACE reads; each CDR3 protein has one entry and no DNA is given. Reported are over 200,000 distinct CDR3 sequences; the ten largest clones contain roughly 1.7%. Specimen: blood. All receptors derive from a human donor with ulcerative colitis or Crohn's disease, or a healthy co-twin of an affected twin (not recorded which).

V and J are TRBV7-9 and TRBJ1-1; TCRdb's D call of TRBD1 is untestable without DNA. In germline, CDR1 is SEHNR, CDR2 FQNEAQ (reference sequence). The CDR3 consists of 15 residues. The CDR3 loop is CASSLGSGLNTEAFF. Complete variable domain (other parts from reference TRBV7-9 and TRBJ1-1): DTGVSQNPRHKITKRGQNVTFRCDPISEHNRLYWYRQTLGQGPEFLTYFQNEAQLEKSRLLSDRFSAERPKGSFSTLEIQRTEQGDSAMYLCASSLGSGLNTEAFFGQGTRLTVV.

The CDR3 spells CASSLQSPSYSNQPQHF. The rearrangement links TRBV5-6 to TRBJ1-5. The germline CDR1 and CDR2 sequences are SGHDT and YYEEEE. The CDR3 sequence is 17 residues long.

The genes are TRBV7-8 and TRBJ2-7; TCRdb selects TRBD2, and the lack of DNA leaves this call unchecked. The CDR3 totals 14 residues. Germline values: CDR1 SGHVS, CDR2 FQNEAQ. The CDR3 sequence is CASSSGLFSYEQYF.

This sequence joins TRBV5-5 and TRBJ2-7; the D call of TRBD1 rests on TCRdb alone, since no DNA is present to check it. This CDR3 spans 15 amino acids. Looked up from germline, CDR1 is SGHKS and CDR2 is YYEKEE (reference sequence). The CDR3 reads CASSFSHRGGYEQYF. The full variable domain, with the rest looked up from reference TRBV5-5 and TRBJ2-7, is DAGVTQSPTHLIKTRGQQVTLRCSPISGHKSVSWYQQVLGQGPQFIFQYYEKEERGRGNFPDRFSARQFPNYSSELNVNALLLGDSALYLCASSFSHRGGYEQYFGPGTRLTVT.

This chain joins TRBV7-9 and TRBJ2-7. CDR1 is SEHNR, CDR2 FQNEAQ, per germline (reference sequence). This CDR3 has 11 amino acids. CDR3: CASSLGAGQYF.